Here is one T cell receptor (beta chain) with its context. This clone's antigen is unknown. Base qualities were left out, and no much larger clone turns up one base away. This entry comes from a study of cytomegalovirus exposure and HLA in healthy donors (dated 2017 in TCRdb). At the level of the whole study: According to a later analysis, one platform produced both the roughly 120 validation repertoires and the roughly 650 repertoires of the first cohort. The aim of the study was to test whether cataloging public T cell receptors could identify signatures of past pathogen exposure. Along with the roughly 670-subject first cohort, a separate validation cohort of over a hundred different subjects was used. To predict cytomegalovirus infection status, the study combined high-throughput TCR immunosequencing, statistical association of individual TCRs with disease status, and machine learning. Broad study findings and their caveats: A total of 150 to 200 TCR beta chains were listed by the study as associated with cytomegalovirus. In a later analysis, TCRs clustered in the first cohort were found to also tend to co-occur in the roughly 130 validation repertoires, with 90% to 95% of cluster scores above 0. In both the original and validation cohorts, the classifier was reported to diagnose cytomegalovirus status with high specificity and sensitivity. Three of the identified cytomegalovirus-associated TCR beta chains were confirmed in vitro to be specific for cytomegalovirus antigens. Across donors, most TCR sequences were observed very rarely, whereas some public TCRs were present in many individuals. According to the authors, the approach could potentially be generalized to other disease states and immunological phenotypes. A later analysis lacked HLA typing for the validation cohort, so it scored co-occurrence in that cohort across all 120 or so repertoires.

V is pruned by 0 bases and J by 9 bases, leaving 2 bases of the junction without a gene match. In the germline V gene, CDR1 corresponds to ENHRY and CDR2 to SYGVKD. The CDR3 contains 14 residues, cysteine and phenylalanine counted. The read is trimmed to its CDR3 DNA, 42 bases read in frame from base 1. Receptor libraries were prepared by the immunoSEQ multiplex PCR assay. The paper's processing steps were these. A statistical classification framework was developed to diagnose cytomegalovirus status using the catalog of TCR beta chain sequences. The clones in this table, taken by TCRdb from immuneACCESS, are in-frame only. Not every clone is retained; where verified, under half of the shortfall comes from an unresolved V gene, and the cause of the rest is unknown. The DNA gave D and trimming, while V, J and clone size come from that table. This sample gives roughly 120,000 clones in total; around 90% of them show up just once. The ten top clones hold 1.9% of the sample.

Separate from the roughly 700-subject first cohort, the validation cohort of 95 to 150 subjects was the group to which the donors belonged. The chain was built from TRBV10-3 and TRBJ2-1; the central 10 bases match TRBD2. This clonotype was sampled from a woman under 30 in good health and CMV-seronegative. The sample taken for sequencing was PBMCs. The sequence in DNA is TGTGCCATCAGTGAGTCGGCTAGCGGGGGTGAGCAGTTCTTC. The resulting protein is CAISESASGGEQFF.